Sequencing of this T cell receptor beta chain was carried out in a study of T cell responses to AZD1222 COVID-19 vaccine. A note on this clone: Its antigen is unidentified.

V was pared by 4 bases and J by 4 bases, with 10 bases between. The V gene's germline CDR1 is SGHTA and CDR2 FQGNSA. This CDR3 spans 13 amino acids. Here immunoSEQ multiplex PCR was the method, and the copy in TCRdb shows in-frame clones only, minus some. The data contain under 200,000 clones, roughly 91% of them singletons. Overall study findings and caveats: As reported, nearly half of all spike-specific TCRs target variant regions that are unmutated. Mostly white British, mostly female donors; authors suggested clonal diversity may be underestimated. Vaccine-associated CD4 TCRs ranged over spike, dominating at 160-218 and 743-854. Among those given AZD1222, only 6 or 7 were seropositive at baseline.

Specimen: peripheral blood, collected 28 days after the second AZD1222 dose. This chain connects TRBV7-2 to TRBJ2-5, with D tentatively TRBD1 (6 bases). This clonotype originated in an adult who received the AZD1222 COVID-19 vaccine. The CDR3 sequence is CASSSPTGETQYF. CDR3 nucleotide sequence: TGTGCCAGCAGCTCCCCGACAGGAGAGACCCAGTACTTC. The entire variable domain, with the rest obtained from reference TRBV7-2 and TRBJ2-5, is as follows: GAGVSQSPSNKVTEKGKDVELRCDPISGHTALYWYRQSLGQGLEFLIYFQGNSAPDKSGLPSDRFSAERTGGSVSTLTIQRTQQEDSAVYLCASSSPTGETQYFGPGTRLLVL.